This T cell receptor beta chain was identified in a study of blood T cells in healthy people across ages. Study-wide context: Per every two T cells, about one barcoded beta molecule was captured by template switching.

The CDR3 contains 12 residues. Germline CDR1 reads DFQATT; CDR2 reads SNEGSKA (reference sequence). The V and J ends lost 4 bases and 10 bases respectively, with 17 bases between them. Together with a sample-barcoded 5' primer, a J-beta primer mix was included in a second PCR lasting roughly 6 to 12 cycles. MiXCR, run by TCRdb on the 5' RACE reads, gives a single entry per CDR3 protein. The repertoire holds about 680,000 distinct CDR3 sequences, around 49% seen once, with 25% to 35% in the top ten. This TCR came from a woman aged 55 to 70 in good health. The rearrangement uses TRBV20-1 and TRBJ2-7; D might be TRBD1 (5 bases). The specimen was blood. DNA of the CDR3: TGCAGTGCTACCAGGGCCGGTCCGGAACAGTACTTC. Encoded protein: CSATRAGPEQYF.